The T cell receptor beta chain under discussion was sequenced for a study of response to subunit inactivated influenza vaccine (dated by TCRdb to 2017 to 2018). Study-level background: The study used deep quantitative T cell receptor repertoire profiling to track responses to a trivalent subunit inactivated influenza vaccine. What the research found in general, with its limitations: The authors proposed that each seasonal influenza vaccination may bring in only a limited number of new T cells.

Library construction relied on RT-PCR. TCRdb shows the sequencer as Illumina HiSeq 2500. The public reads were reprocessed in TCRdb via fastp at Q25 and MiXCR, keeping in-frame beta chains. CDR3 protein duplicates are merged, each entry listing the most common genes and DNA. The sample records some 550,000 distinct CDR3 sequences, approximately 22% of which are singletons. The ten largest clonotypes hold under 3.5% of the sample. Worth noting for this clonotype: No cognate antigen has been identified for it. No base quality information exists; no much larger clone differs at one position.

The CDR3 starts with the cysteine, ends with the phenylalanine, and has 16 residues. The DNA shown is the 48-base CDR3, in frame from base 1. A distance of 9 bases separates the germline ends of V and J, which lose 0 bases and 0 bases respectively. CDR1 and CDR2 are drawn from the germline V gene: SNHLY, FYNNEI. The same data also went into a second study, on T cells expressing NK-cell markers. The second source states: TCR beta cDNA libraries were prepared using 5'RACE template switching, which introduced a universal primer site and unique molecular identifiers. TCR beta-chain repertoires were profiled in sorted CD3+CD56+NKG2C+, CD3+CD56+NKG2C- and CD3+CD56-NKG2C+ T-cell subsets from seven or eight donors. Most of the eight sequenced donors were HCMV-seropositive and one was HCMV-seronegative. To restrict sorting to alphabetaTCR-expressing T cells, an anti-gammadeltaTCR antibody was added in several experiments. In several donors, the dominant CD3+CD56+NKG2C+ clonotypes ranked among the top 10 CD8+ clonotypes, making up roughly 1.0-7.0% of CD8+ T cells. Those dominant clonotypes were again the most abundant among CD3+CD56-NKG2C+ cells in a handful of donors, at about 25-65%. Whether the expanded NKG2C-expressing T cell clones were specific for HCMV antigens was left unclear. Randomly selected healthy volunteers, three men and five women, were used as the eight sequenced donors. HCMV-specific IgG was detected in serum with a commercial ELISA kit to determine HCMV serostatus. Peripheral blood mononuclear cells were isolated from blood by Ficoll density gradient centrifugation. CD4+ and CD8+ T cells were isolated from PBMC by magnetic immunoseparation with Miltenyi isolation kits. cDNA synthesis was primed from the TCR beta constant segment and was followed by two successive PCR amplification steps. Illumina HiSeq 2000/2500, MiSeq or NextSeq was used to sequence libraries as 2 x 150 bp reads. MIGEC was used to demultiplex reads and group reads by UMI, and MiTCR was used to assemble and quantify clonotypes. To exclude erroneous sequences, any TCR cDNA sequence not supported by at least two reads was discarded. The tcR package was used for downstream repertoire analysis, with clonotypes matched between fractions based on CDR3 nucleotide sequence plus V segment. VDJmatch was used to annotate antigen specificity against VDJdb, with one amino acid substitution allowed in CDR3.

The sequenced sample was CD4+ T cells sorted from PBMCs, obtained approximately 12 days after vaccination. Recombination joined TRBV2 with TRBJ2-4; the D gene assignment is ambiguous. This clonotype was obtained from a man aged 45 to 65 who received an inactivated influenza vaccine. Donor details come from another sample of the same person, matched by shared clones. The nucleotide sequence is TGTGCCAGCAGTGAAGCCAACTACCTAGCCAAAAACATTCAGTACTTC. This encodes CASSEANYLAKNIQYF.